This T cell receptor (beta chain) was captured by sequencing in a study of OX40 agonist ivuxolimab in advanced cancers. Whole-study context: Patients took ivuxolimab, an agonistic anti-OX40 (CD134) antibody. Three patients, one with hepatocellular carcinoma and two with cutaneous melanoma, responded partially.

Repertoires were generated with immunoSEQ multiplex PCR, while TCRdb's copy carries only in-frame clones and drops some. The sample includes under 100,000 clones, 85% to 95% seen only once; the top ten take 11%. Between the trimmed V and J ends, which lost 3 bases and 5 bases, there was a span of 12 bases. This CDR3 spans 15 amino acids. Germline assignment: CDR1 SGDLS and CDR2 YYNGEE. Here the sequenced sample was CD4+ or CD8+ T cells sorted from blood, taken in a trial of the OX40 agonist ivuxolimab. The chain has TRBV9 and TRBJ1-6; a possible D gene is TRBD1 (6 bases). The TCR sequence derives from an adult with an advanced solid tumor such as melanoma, head and neck, liver or kidney cancer. The CDR3 region has the DNA TGTGCCAGCAGCGGAAACAGGGTAAATAATTCACCCCTCCACTTT. Protein sequence: CASSGNRVNNSPLHF.